This TCR beta chain was recorded in a study of shared clonotypes between healthy human individuals (dated by TCRdb to 2020 to 2021). Looking at the study overall: A few men and a couple of women, aged 18 to 49 years, made up the cohort. Per donor, three plates each were used for CD4 naive and CD4 memory, two for CD8 naive, and one for CD8 memory. The study deeply sequenced blood TCR repertoires of about 5 healthy adults to estimate repertoire size and the extent of clonotype sharing between individuals. Different laboratories and diverse techniques were used to prepare libraries and sequence TCR repertoires, to increase sequencing depth and limit assay-specific biases. Between about 0.8 and 9 billion PBMCs per donor were obtained by leukapheresis. Paper-wide results and their limitations: Sampling was restricted to blood, and TCR repertoires in tissue are likely to differ from TCR repertoires in blood. The genetic and exposure-history diversity represented was limited by the small number of donors. Larger estimated clonotype richness was generally found for naive subsets than for memory subsets. Rarefaction of sorted-subset datasets indicated incomplete sequencing despite the large sequencing depth. Compared with non-shared clonotypes, clonotypes shared by all four sorted-subset donors had higher generation probabilities. Across a handful of donors, about 5% of naive CD4, 3% to 3.5% of naive CD8, 2.3% of memory CD4, and under 0.45% of memory CD8 clonotypes were shared. Pairwise subsampling indicated that sequencing depth was expected to affect the degree of clonotype sharing among donors.

Donors were healthy HIV-negative adults with no recently reported acute infections or vaccinations. Only Caucasian adults living in Nashville, Tennessee, USA were represented among the donors. CD4+ T cells were enriched through magnetic negative selection, after which naive cells were positively selected on CD45RA and the remaining negative fraction served as the memory subset. After blood collection by leukapheresis, PBMCs were isolated using Ficoll-Histopaque density gradient centrifugation and then cryopreserved in the vapor phase of liquid nitrogen. Analytical flow cytometry was used to check the purity and quantity of every magnetically sorted T cell population. From each sorted fraction, genomic DNA was isolated and quantified by UV absorbance on a Nanodrop 2000c. Using the deep immunoSEQ assay, multiplex PCR amplified TCR CDR3 regions from genomic DNA. For each cell subset, the extracted genomic DNA was distributed evenly across all wells of several immunoSEQ 96-well plates, and each plate served as one replicate. For sorted subsets, 200 ng of genomic DNA, equivalent to 30,000 or so T cell genomes, went into each replicate PCR. The purified libraries were quantified using a Qubit 3.0 fluorometer, sized with a Bioanalyzer 2100, and then quantified again using the KAPA Library Quantification kit. Every immunoSEQ 96-well plate was sequenced on a dedicated single-read 150-cycle Illumina NextSeq 550 flow cell. From the authors' description of their analysis: Because the immunoSEQ output held only junctional sequences and lacked quality scores, the filtering could not match the filtering applied to full-length reads. To assign V/J genes and CDR3, sequences were annotated against IMGT germline references using PyIR, a Python wrapper for IgBLAST v1.9. Reads were removed for weak V/J assignments (E-value above 1e-6), missing CDR3, stop codons, out-of-frame junctions, or ambiguous translated residues. A V3J clonotype was defined by an identical inferred V gene, J gene, and CDR3 amino acid sequence. The percentage overlap between two repertoires was calculated by dividing the number of shared unique clonotypes by the size of the smaller repertoire. Three approaches were used to assess repertoire richness: RTK rarefaction, the Chao1 estimator, and Recon v2.1 estimates of unobserved clonotypes. Generation probabilities for all TCRbeta clonotypes obtained by the gDNA method from four donors were computed using OLGA. The immuneACCESS repertoire file appears here via TCRdb, limited to in-frame rearrangements. These files lack a portion of the clones; in checked studies, under half of the deficit traces to unresolved V genes, and the cause of the others is not known. V, J and clone size are those of that table, while D and trimming were read from the DNA. In all, the sample holds over 2 million clones, and 95% of those were seen once. The top ten constitute more than 0.1% of the sample.

V loses 7 bases, J loses 0 bases, and the germline ends lie 10 bases apart. From its cysteine to its phenylalanine, the CDR3 spans 14 amino acids. The read is trimmed to its CDR3 DNA, 42 bases read in frame from base 1. Per the germline V gene, MNHEY is the CDR1 and SVGAGI is the CDR2. On this clone itself: Its antigen is unknown. Base qualities were left out, and no much larger clone turns up one base away.

The chain is encoded by TRBV6-5 joined to TRBJ1-3; TRBD1 might be the D gene, on 6 matching bases. This receptor was identified in a young man in good health. Sequencing used naive CD4+ T cells sorted from blood. Per the publication, the cell subset or site label means: CD45RA+ positively selected. The CDR3 reads CASTRGLSGNTIYF. The nucleotide sequence reads as follows: TGTGCCAGCACCAGGGGTCTCTCTGGAAACACCATATATTTT.